The 32 T cell receptor beta chains listed next were all sequenced from one sample in a study of T cell responses to AZD1222 COVID-19 vaccine. TCRdb's table, derived via immunoSEQ multiplex PCR, lists solely in-frame clones and lacks some. This sample carries 150,000 or so clones, about 90% of them seen once, and the ten largest clones take 3.5% to 4%. Sequencing was performed on peripheral blood, taken 28 days after the second AZD1222 dose. All receptors derive from an adult who received the AZD1222 COVID-19 vaccine.

This clone showed up just a few times. This chain joins TRBV4-2 and TRBJ2-1; D is unresolved. V was trimmed by 4 bases and J by 6 bases, leaving 10 bases between them. Germline assignment: CDR1 LGHNA and CDR2 YNFKEQ. This CDR3 spans 13 amino acids. CDR3 in DNA: TGTGCCAGCAGCCCCCATAAGGGCAATGAGCAGTTCTTC. It translates to CASSPHKGNEQFF.

V usage is TRBV19 and J usage is TRBJ1-1; maybe TRBD1 (5 bases). This CDR3 has 13 amino acids. From germline, CDR1 is LNHDA and CDR2 SQIVND (reference sequence). V lost 0 bases and J lost 8, with 10 bases in between. This chain's CDR3 is CASSIERGREAFF. The CDR3 DNA is TGTGCCAGTAGTATAGAACGGGGCAGGGAAGCTTTCTTT.

This clone was found a few times. The J gene is TRBJ1-2, the V gene TRBV4-1; D remains ambiguous. Germline V gene sequence: CDR1 MGHRA, CDR2 YSYEKL. Trimming left V 3 bases short and J 3 bases short, with 8 bases between. CDR3 length: 13 amino acids. CDR3 bases: TGCGCCAGCAGCCAGGGAGAGTACTATGGCTACACCTTC. Its translation is CASSQGEYYGYTF.

This clone has a handful of counts. This chain uses TRBV18 with TRBJ1-2; tentative D call: TRBD1 (6 bases). Germline lookup yields CDR1 KGHSH and CDR2 LQKENI. The V end lost 3 bases, the J end lost 13 bases, and 18 bases lay between the germline ends. CDR3 length: 13 amino acids. CDR3 in DNA: TGTGCCAGCTCACCGGACAGCTCCCTGTTTGGCACCTTC. Protein: CASSPDSSLFGTF. Drawing the rest from reference TRBV18 and TRBJ1-2, the complete variable domain is NAGVMQNPRHLVRRRGQEARLRCSPMKGHSHVYWYRQLPEEGLKFMVYLQKENIIDESGMPKERFSAEFPKEGPSILRIQQVVRGDSAAYFCASSPDSSLFGTFGSGTRLTVV.

V gene TRBV12-2 combines with J gene TRBJ1-1; TRBD1, the D gene given by the table, was not confirmed from the DNA. TRBV12-2 is classified as a pseudogene. The CDR3 length is 21 residues. Here the CDR3 reads CASRASMGPPGPIRGWREAFF. The CDR3 DNA follows: TGTGCAAGTCGCGCCTCAATGGGGCCTCCAGGCCCGATTCGCGGCTGGCGTGAAGCTTTCTTT.

This chain uses TRBV5-1 with TRBJ1-1; D perhaps matches TRBD1 (5 bases). This CDR3 contains 14 residues. V was clipped by 4 bases and J by 1 base, with 11 bases between them. Germline loops: CDR1 SGHRS, CDR2 YFSETQ. The CDR3 spells CASSPGPTNTEAFF. In DNA form, the CDR3 reads TGCGCCAGCAGCCCGGGACCGACGAACACTGAAGCTTTCTTT. Full variable domain (missing parts from reference TRBV5-1 and TRBJ1-1): KAGVTQTPRYLIKTRGQQVTLSCSPISGHRSVSWYQQTPGQGLQFLFEYFSETQRNKGNFPGRFSGRQFSNSRSEMNVSTLELGDSALYLCASSPGPTNTEAFFGQGTRLTVV.

This clone came up once. V and J are TRBV7-9 and TRBJ1-1; D unresolved. This CDR3 is built from 14 residues. V lost 5 bases and J 4 bases, leaving 14 bases between the germline ends. The germline gives CDR1 SEHNR, CDR2 FQNEAQ (reference sequence). The CDR3 is CASSEVGSGTEAFF. CDR3 DNA: TGTGCCAGCAGCGAAGTAGGCAGTGGCACTGAAGCTTTCTTT.

The chain uses TRBV19 and TRBJ2-1, with TRBD2 matching 7 bases. Per germline, CDR1 LNHDA and CDR2 SQIVND (reference sequence). V dropped 2 bases and J dropped 10; count of bases not matched to a gene: 5. The CDR3 covers 13 residues. The CDR3 region has the DNA TGTGCCAGTAGTATAACGACTAGCTGGGAGCAGTTCTTC. This translates into CASSITTSWEQFF.

This chain uses TRBV7-9 with TRBJ2-5; 12 bases match TRBD2. Germline V lookup: CDR1 SEHNR, CDR2 FQNEAQ (reference sequence). This CDR3 spans 16 amino acids. After removal of 4 bases from V and 0 bases from J, the junction contained 3 bases not matched to a gene. The CDR3 is CASSYGTSGYQETQYF. CDR3 bases: TGTGCCAGCAGCTACGGGACTAGCGGGTACCAAGAGACCCAGTACTTC.

The chain recombines TRBV29-1 with TRBJ2-1, with 9 bases matching TRBD2. The trim removed 3 bases at V and 9 bases at J, leaving 9 bases unmatched. CDR3 size: 14 residues. Germline CDR1 and CDR2: SQVTM and ANQGSEA. CDR3 nucleotides: TGCAGCGTTGACTCGCGGGAGGGATGGAGTGAGCAGTTCTTC. Encoded protein: CSVDSREGWSEQFF.

This sequence joins TRBV6-4 and TRBJ1-5, with a tentative D call TRBD1 (6 bases). This CDR3 comprises 16 residues. Germline V CDR1 and CDR2: MRHNA, SNTAGT. Trimming removed 8 bases from V and 3 bases from J, with 20 bases in between. The CDR3 DNA is TGTGCCAGCGCGTGGGATTCGAGGGGGGTCAATCAGCCCCAGCATTTT. The encoded protein is CASAWDSRGVNQPQHF.

V is TRBV13 and J is TRBJ2-7, with 8 bases that match TRBD1. From germline, CDR1 is PRHDT and CDR2 FYEKMQ (reference sequence). V was pared by 5 bases and J by 2 bases, with 2 bases of the junction left unmatched. The CDR3 runs to 13 residues. The CDR3 nucleotides are TGTGCCAGCAGCCGGGACAGGACCTACGAGCAGTACTTC. Its translation is CASSRDRTYEQYF.

The chain is built from TRBV11-2 and TRBJ2-1; D remains unclear. Deletions cut 0 bases from V and 0 bases from J, with 6 bases between. CDR1 and CDR2 (germline): SGHAT, FQNNGV. CDR3 length: 15 residues. CDR3 sequence reads: CASSLEQFSYNEQFF. CDR3 DNA: TGTGCCAGCAGCTTAGAACAGTTCTCCTACAATGAGCAGTTCTTC.

The V and J genes are TRBV6-4 and TRBJ1-6, with a tentative D call TRBD1 (6 bases). V gave up 6 bases and J gave up 9 bases, with 18 bases separating them. The CDR3 is made up of 15 amino acids. Per the germline V gene, CDR1 is MRHNA and CDR2 is SNTAGT. CDR3 sequence: CASRTGPLDGSPLHF. The CDR3 region has the DNA TGTGCCAGCAGGACAGGCCCGCTAGACGGTTCACCCCTCCACTTT.

V and J are TRBV12-3 or TRBV12-4 and TRBJ2-2; D gene ambiguous. Trimming removed 6 bases from V and 0 bases from J, with 5 bases in between. The CDR3 contains 13 residues. The CDR3 reads CASRRSNTGELFF. The DNA of the CDR3 is TGTGCCAGCAGGCGTTCGAACACCGGGGAGCTGTTTTTT.

V usage is TRBV4-1 and J usage is TRBJ1-2; TRBD1 is a possible D gene (6 bases). The germline V gene encodes CDR1 MGHRA and CDR2 YSYEKL. The CDR3 contains 13 residues. V was clipped by 1 base and J by 4 bases, with 7 bases between them. The DNA for the CDR3 is TGCGCCAGCAGCCAAGGGGACACCTATGGCTACACCTTC. Translating gives CASSQGDTYGYTF.

This clone was counted a single time. The chain has TRBV4-1 and TRBJ2-3; D uncertain. The CDR3 totals 14 residues. Deletions cut 1 base from V and 2 bases from J, with 7 bases between. The germline V gene has CDR1 MGHRA and CDR2 YSYEKL. The CDR3 nucleotides are TGCGCCAGCAGCCAAGCTCCTTACACAGATACGCAGTATTTT. Protein: CASSQAPYTDTQYF.

The chain recombines TRBV5-4 with TRBJ2-3; the match to TRBD1 covers 10 bases. The V gene end was trimmed by 4 bases and the J gene end by 1 base; junction bases not matched to a gene: 9. The CDR3 contains 17 residues. Germline CDR1 SGHNT, CDR2 YYREEE (reference sequence). The DNA for the CDR3 is TGTGCCAGCAGCCCTACCGGGACAGGGGTTGGCACAGATACGCAGTATTTT. Protein product: CASSPTGTGVGTDTQYF.

The chain is built from TRBV27 and TRBJ1-1; 9 bases are shared with TRBD1. Germline-derived CDR1 and CDR2 are MNHEY and SMNVEV (reference sequence). V lost 10 bases, J lost 2 bases, and 14 bases stayed unmatched. The CDR3 spans 16 residues. The CDR3 nucleotides read TGTGCCACCCGGAGGGGGACAGGGAAAATAAACACTGAAGCTTTCTTT. Its protein product is CATRRGTGKINTEAFF.

J is TRBJ2-1 and V is TRBV18, with D tentatively TRBD2 (6 bases). The ends were cut back, 6 bases at V and 1 base at J, with 10 bases in the middle. This CDR3 has 14 residues. CDR1 and CDR2 from the germline V gene are KGHSH and LQKENI. CDR3 region: CASSREGSYNEQFF. In DNA form, the CDR3 reads TGTGCCAGCTCGCGGGAAGGGTCCTACAATGAGCAGTTCTTC.

The chain employs TRBV16 and TRBJ1-1; 9 bases match TRBD1. From germline, CDR1 is KGHSY and CDR2 FQNENV. V gave up 4 bases and J gave up 3 bases; unmatched junction bases: 6. CDR3 size: 15 residues. DNA for the CDR3: TGTGCCAGCAGCCCAGGGGACAGGGTGGACACTGAAGCTTTCTTT. Its protein is CASSPGDRVDTEAFF.

The rearrangement uses TRBV4-1 and TRBJ2-5; no reliable D call. This CDR3 is 13 amino acids long. The germline V and J ends were trimmed by 3 bases and 4 bases, with 9 bases remaining between them. CDR1 and CDR2 from the germline V gene are MGHRA and YSYEKL. For the CDR3, the DNA is TGCGCCAGCAGCCAGGACCCGGGAGAGACCCAGTACTTC. Amino acid sequence: CASSQDPGETQYF.

For the CDR3, the DNA is TGTGCCACCAGCACCCCAAAGGAGAGCGGGCCTAGCGGGGGGCCCACAGATACGCAGTATTTT. Translated: CATSTPKESGPSGGPTDTQYF. V usage is TRBV15 and J usage is TRBJ2-3, with TRBD2 identical over 11 bases. Germline CDR1 reads LNHNV; CDR2 reads YYDKDF (reference sequence). This CDR3 has 21 residues. V lost 4 bases, J lost 2 bases, and 20 bases stayed unmatched.

CDR3 amino acids: CASSPGANPGEYGYTF. DNA of the CDR3: TGTGCCAGCTCACCAGGGGCCAACCCGGGAGAATATGGCTACACCTTC. This chain uses TRBV18 with TRBJ1-2, with a possible D match to TRBD1 (5 bases). The CDR3 has 16 residues. Trimming cost V 2 bases and J 5 bases, with 18 bases left between them. CDR1 and CDR2 (germline): KGHSH, LQKENI.

The chain links TRBV20-1 to TRBJ2-6, with TRBD1 matching 9 bases. V lost 3 bases, J lost 0 bases, and 9 bases stayed unmatched. From germline, CDR1 is DFQATT and CDR2 SNEGSKA (reference sequence). The CDR3 sequence is 18 residues long. CDR3 loop: CSASQQQGATSGANVLTF. The CDR3 DNA sequence: TGCAGTGCTAGTCAACAACAGGGGGCCACCTCTGGGGCCAACGTCCTGACTTTC.

The chain links TRBV15 to TRBJ2-6; a weak D match, TRBD1 (5 bases). This CDR3 is 16 amino acids long. CDR1 and CDR2 (germline): LNHNV, YYDKDF (reference sequence). Trimming stripped 4 bases from V and 4 bases from J, with 14 bases between. CDR3 nucleotides: TGTGCCACCAGCAAGGGATGGACACAGGGGGCCAACGTCCTGACTTTC. This sequence encodes CATSKGWTQGANVLTF.

The rearrangement links TRBV5-1 to TRBJ1-5; D remains unclear. This CDR3 has 14 amino acids. Trimming took off 4 bases at V and 5 bases at J, with 13 bases between the two ends. Germline loops: CDR1 SGHRS, CDR2 YFSETQ. The CDR3 DNA follows: TGCGCCAGCAGCGTCGACGGTGGCGATCAGCCCCAGCATTTT. This translates into CASSVDGGDQPQHF.

V usage is TRBV4-2 and J usage is TRBJ1-1; a weak D match, TRBD1 (5 bases). The CDR3 is made up of 17 amino acids. Germline CDR1 is LGHNA and CDR2 is YNFKEQ. V was shortened by 0 bases and J by 5 bases, with 19 bases between the two germline ends. DNA of the CDR3: TGTGCCAGCAGCCAAGATGGCCCAGTGGGCTGGGGGACTGAAGCTTTCTTT. The encoded protein is CASSQDGPVGWGTEAFF.

This clone has only a few counts. V is TRBV10-3 and J is TRBJ1-1, with TRBD1 matching 7 bases. Trimming cost V 4 bases and J 3 bases; bases outside gene matches: 8. The V gene's germline CDR1 is ENHRY and CDR2 SYGVKD. CDR3 length: 15 residues. The CDR3 loop is CAISARGPLDTEAFF. CDR3 DNA sequence: TGTGCCATCAGTGCGAGGGGGCCTCTGGACACTGAAGCTTTCTTT.

This sequence joins TRBV11-2 and TRBJ2-3, with 9 positions matching TRBD1. V lost 1 base to trimming and J lost 1 base; unmatched junction nucleotides: 6. Germline V gives CDR1 SGHAT, CDR2 FQNNGV. This CDR3 is built from 17 residues. The DNA for the CDR3 is TGTGCCAGCAGCTTAGCGTGGACAGGGGCCCGCACAGATACGCAGTATTTT. The encoded protein is CASSLAWTGARTDTQYF.

The chain combines TRBV6-5 with TRBJ1-6; TRBD1 agrees at 7 bases. The length of the CDR3 is 14 residues. From germline, CDR1 is MNHEY and CDR2 SVGAGI. The ends lost 2 bases at V and 5 bases at J; junction bases unmatched: 0. The CDR3 sequence is CASSYGQDNSPLHF. The CDR3 DNA follows: TGTGCCAGCAGTTACGGACAGGATAATTCACCCCTCCACTTT.

V usage is TRBV11-2 and J usage is TRBJ2-1; a weak D match, TRBD2 (6 bases). This CDR3 contains 16 residues. Germline V gene lookup returns CDR1 SGHAT and CDR2 FQNNGV. The germline V and J ends were trimmed by 5 bases and 2 bases, with 16 bases remaining between them. CDR3 sequence reads: CASSPLVGGTYNEQFF. DNA for the CDR3: TGTGCCAGCAGCCCACTCGTCGGGGGAACCTACAATGAGCAGTTCTTC. The full variable domain, in which reference TRBV11-2 and TRBJ2-1 provide the parts outside the CDR3, is EAGVAQSPRYKIIEKRQSVAFWCNPISGHATLYWYQQILGQGPKLLIQFQNNGVVDDSQLPKDRFSAERLKGVDSTLKIQPAKLEDSAVYLCASSPLVGGTYNEQFFGPGTRLTVL.